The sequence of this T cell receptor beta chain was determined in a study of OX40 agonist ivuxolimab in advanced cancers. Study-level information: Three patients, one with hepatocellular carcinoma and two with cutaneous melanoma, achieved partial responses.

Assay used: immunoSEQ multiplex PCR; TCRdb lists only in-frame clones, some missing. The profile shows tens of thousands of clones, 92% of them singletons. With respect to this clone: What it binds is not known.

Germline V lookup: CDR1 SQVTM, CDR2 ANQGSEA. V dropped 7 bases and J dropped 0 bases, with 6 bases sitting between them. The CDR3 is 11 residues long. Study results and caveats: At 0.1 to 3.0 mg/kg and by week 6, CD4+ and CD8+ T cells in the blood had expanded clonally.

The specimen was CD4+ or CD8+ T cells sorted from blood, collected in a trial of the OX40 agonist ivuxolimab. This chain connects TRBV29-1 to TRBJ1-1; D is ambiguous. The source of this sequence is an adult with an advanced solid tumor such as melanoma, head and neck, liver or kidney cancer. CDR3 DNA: TGCAGCGGGGAACTGAACACTGAAGCTTTCTTT. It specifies CSGELNTEAFF.